The 19 T cell receptor beta chains listed next were all sequenced from one sample in a study of blood T cell repertoires in COVID-19. Some clones are missing from TCRdb's copy, which holds only in-frame ones; the method was immunoSEQ multiplex PCR. The sample consists of over 100,000 clones, around 86% of them appearing once. Material: peripheral blood. The receptor source for this set is a man aged 45-65 years with active COVID-19.

The chain recombines TRBV19 with TRBJ2-7, with D perhaps TRBD1 (6 bases). The CDR3 loop spans 15 amino acids. V lost 2 bases and J lost 3, with 14 bases in between. Germline V CDR1 and CDR2: LNHDA, SQIVND (reference sequence). This CDR3 is CASSIRQGIIYEQYF. CDR3 bases: TGTGCCAGTAGTATAAGGCAGGGGATTATCTACGAGCAGTACTTC.

CDR3 sequence reads: CASSQGLSGGAGELFF. The CDR3 DNA reads as TGCGCCAGCAGCCAAGGGCTTTCGGGGGGGGCCGGGGAGCTGTTTTTT. This chain joins TRBV4-3 and TRBJ2-2; 8 bases are shared with TRBD2. Germline CDR1 reads LGHNA; CDR2 reads YSLEER. This CDR3 region has 16 residues. Trimming removed 1 base from V and 6 bases from J; junction bases left unmatched: 7.

The chain uses TRBV7-2 and TRBJ2-7, with D unclear. Trimming removed 6 bases from V and 1 base from J, with 19 bases in between. Per the germline V gene, CDR1 is SGHTA and CDR2 is FQGNSA. The CDR3 is 16 amino acids. This CDR3 is CASSFAAYLASYEQYF. CDR3 in DNA: TGTGCCAGCAGTTTTGCGGCCTACCTGGCGTCCTACGAGCAGTACTTC.

The chain couples TRBV6-4 to TRBJ2-7; D remains unclear. The V and J ends lost 8 bases and 0 bases respectively, with 14 bases between them. The CDR3 length is 14 residues. Germline V gives CDR1 MRHNA, CDR2 SNTAGT. For the CDR3, the DNA is TGTGCCAGCCCGAGAAGAATCTACTCCTACGAGCAGTACTTC. Its protein product is CASPRRIYSYEQYF.

This chain links TRBV4-1 with TRBJ2-6; the match to TRBD2 covers 9 bases. Germline trimming cut 3 bases from V and 0 bases from J; bases unmatched to any gene: 3. The CDR3 runs 17 residues. Germline V CDR1 and CDR2: MGHRA, YSYEKL. The CDR3 coding sequence is TGCGCCAGCAGCCAGAGCGGGGGGTACTCTGGGGCCAACGTCCTGACTTTC. Encoded protein: CASSQSGGYSGANVLTF.

The chain is built from TRBV2 and TRBJ1-1, with no clear D. The CDR3 is 12 amino acids. Germline loops: CDR1 SNHLY, CDR2 FYNNEI. V was pared by 6 bases and J by 11 bases, with 16 bases between. Here the CDR3 DNA reads TGTGCCAGCAGGGCCGGGGAGGCCGCGGCTTTCTTT. Translated, it gives CASRAGEAAAFF. Complete variable domain (other parts from reference TRBV2 and TRBJ1-1): EPEVTQTPSHQVTQMGQEVILRCVPISNHLYFYWYRQILGQKVEFLVSFYNNEISEKSEIFDDQFSVERPDGSNFTLKIRSTKLEDSAMYFCASRAGEAAAFFGQGTRLTVV.

The chain recombines TRBV13 with TRBJ2-1, with TRBD1 matching over 7 bases. Germline loops: CDR1 PRHDT, CDR2 FYEKMQ (reference sequence). The length of the CDR3 is 14 residues. V shed 3 bases and J 6 bases; nucleotides not matched to a gene: 5. CDR3 bases: TGTGCCAGCAGCTTTAGGGGGCCCGGCAATGAGCAGTTCTTC. This translates into CASSFRGPGNEQFF.

CDR3 DNA: TGTGCCAGCAGCTTAGCTCAACAGCCCCAGCATTTT. Translated: CASSLAQQPQHF. The gene calls are TRBV7-8 and TRBJ1-5, with D hard to call. CDR3 length: 12 amino acids. V lost 0 bases and J 7 bases, leaving 4 bases between the germline ends. The germline V gene encodes CDR1 SGHVS and CDR2 FQNEAQ.

The chain combines TRBV9 with TRBJ2-1, with 9 nucleotides matching TRBD1. CDR1 and CDR2 from the germline V gene are SGDLS and YYNGEE. The CDR3 has 15 residues. Germline trimming cut 2 bases from V and 1 base from J; bases unmatched to any gene: 1. CDR3 in DNA: TGTGCCAGCAGCGTTGGACAGGGGTCCTACAATGAGCAGTTCTTC. Protein: CASSVGQGSYNEQFF.

V usage is TRBV11-3 and J usage is TRBJ2-7, with a possible D match to TRBD1 (6 bases). The CDR3 has 13 amino acids. Germline V CDR1 and CDR2: SGHNT, YENEEA. Trimming shortened V by 5 bases and J by 3 bases, and 11 bases separated the two germline ends. CDR3 in DNA: TGTGCCAGCAGCGCCTCAGGGGTCTACGAGCAGTACTTC. Protein sequence: CASSASGVYEQYF.

This chain uses TRBV25-1 with TRBJ1-1; tentative D call: TRBD1 (6 bases). The germline gives CDR1 MGHDK, CDR2 SYGVNS. The germline V and J ends were trimmed by 6 bases and 6 bases, with 17 bases remaining between them. This CDR3 comprises 14 residues. CDR3 in amino acids: CASSLGGARAEAFF. CDR3 bases: TGTGCCAGCAGCCTTGGGGGGGCTCGGGCTGAAGCTTTCTTT.

As concerns this clone: Other DNA sequences in the same sample also yield this CDR3. CDR3 loop: CASSPSDTNTEAFF. CDR3 in DNA: TGTGCCAGCTCACCCTCGGACACTAACACTGAAGCTTTCTTT. The chain couples TRBV18 to TRBJ1-1; tentatively, D is TRBD1 (5 bases). V dropped 3 bases and J dropped 2 bases, with 10 bases sitting between them. The germline CDR1 and CDR2 sequences are KGHSH and LQKENI. The CDR3 covers 14 residues. The entire variable domain, with the rest obtained from reference TRBV18 and TRBJ1-1, is as follows: NAGVMQNPRHLVRRRGQEARLRCSPMKGHSHVYWYRQLPEEGLKFMVYLQKENIIDESGMPKERFSAEFPKEGPSILRIQQVVRGDSAAYFCASSPSDTNTEAFFGQGTRLTVV.

The gene calls are TRBV3-1 (or the pseudogene TRBV3-2) and TRBJ2-7, with D perhaps matching TRBD1 (6 bases). The CDR3 length is 12 residues. Looked up from germline, CDR1 is LGHDT and CDR2 is YNNKEL (reference sequence). Between the trimmed V and J ends, which lost 7 bases and 4 bases, there was a span of 11 bases. Here the CDR3 reads CASTLGGYEQYF. CDR3 DNA: TGTGCCAGCACCCTAGGGGGTTACGAGCAGTACTTC.

CDR3 in amino acids: CASHPPRGGSGNTIYF. CDR3 DNA sequence: TGTGCCAGTCACCCCCCCCGGGGAGGCTCTGGAAACACCATATATTTT. V is TRBV19 and J is TRBJ1-3; D ambiguous. Trimming stripped 8 bases from V and 0 bases from J, with 17 bases between. Germline CDR1 LNHDA, CDR2 SQIVND (reference sequence). The CDR3 length is 16 residues.

J is TRBJ2-3 and V is TRBV7-2; 7 bases fit TRBD1. Germline V lookup: CDR1 SGHTA, CDR2 FQGNSA. The CDR3 has 15 residues. After removal of 1 base from V and 2 bases from J, the junction contained 3 bases not matched to a gene. The CDR3 region is CASSLGQGPTDTQYF. The CDR3 coding sequence is TGTGCCAGCAGCTTAGGACAGGGCCCCACAGATACGCAGTATTTT. Based on the CDR3 plus reference TRBV7-2 and TRBJ2-3, the full variable domain is GAGVSQSPSNKVTEKGKDVELRCDPISGHTALYWYRQSLGQGLEFLIYFQGNSAPDKSGLPSDRFSAERTGGSVSTLTIQRTQQEDSAVYLCASSLGQGPTDTQYFGPGTRLTVL.

This clone occurred once. Here the CDR3 DNA reads TGTGCCAGCAGCCAATCGCCGGGATCACCCCTCCACTTT. Translated, it gives CASSQSPGSPLHF. The chain couples TRBV16 to TRBJ1-6; D not certain. V was clipped by 0 bases and J by 10 bases, with 7 bases between them. This CDR3 has 13 amino acids. Germline CDR1 and CDR2: KGHSY and FQNENV.

The V and J genes are TRBV2 and TRBJ1-1; possibly TRBD1 for D (5 bases). The CDR3 contains 12 residues. Trimming took off 6 bases at V and 10 bases at J, with 15 bases between the two ends. Germline V gene data show CDR1 as SNHLY and CDR2 as FYNNEI. The CDR3: CASRREGAGAFF. DNA of the CDR3: TGTGCCAGCAGAAGAGAAGGGGCCGGAGCTTTCTTT.

The chain has TRBV7-2 and TRBJ1-2; the D gene is possibly TRBD1 (6 bases). The V end lost 0 bases, the J end lost 8 bases, and 16 bases lay between the germline ends. Germline CDR1 is SGHTA and CDR2 is FQGNSA. The CDR3 length is 15 residues. Here the CDR3 reads CASSLAFYRVDGYTF. The DNA of the CDR3 is TGTGCCAGCAGCTTAGCCTTCTACAGGGTGGACGGCTACACCTTC.

This chain links TRBV5-1 with TRBJ2-1, with D perhaps matching TRBD2 (6 bases). V lost 4 bases and J 6 bases, leaving 20 bases between the germline ends. CDR1 is SGHRS, CDR2 YFSETQ, per germline. The CDR3 is 16 residues long. CDR3 DNA sequence: TGCGCCAGCAGCCCCCAGGCGGGACCTATCTCCAATGAGCAGTTCTTC. The encoded protein is CASSPQAGPISNEQFF.